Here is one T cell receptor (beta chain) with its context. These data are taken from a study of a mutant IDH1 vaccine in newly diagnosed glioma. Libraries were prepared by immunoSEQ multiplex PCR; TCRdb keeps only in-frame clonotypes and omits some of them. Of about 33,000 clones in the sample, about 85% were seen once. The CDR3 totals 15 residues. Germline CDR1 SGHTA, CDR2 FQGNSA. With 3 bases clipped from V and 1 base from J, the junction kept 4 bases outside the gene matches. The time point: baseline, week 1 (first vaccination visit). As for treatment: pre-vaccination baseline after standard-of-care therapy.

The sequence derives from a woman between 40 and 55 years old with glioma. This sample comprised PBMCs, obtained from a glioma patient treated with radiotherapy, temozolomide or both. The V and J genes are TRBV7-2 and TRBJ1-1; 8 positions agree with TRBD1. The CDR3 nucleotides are TGTGCCAGCAGCTTTTACGGACAGGGGAACACTGAAGCTTTCTTT. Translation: CASSFYGQGNTEAFF.